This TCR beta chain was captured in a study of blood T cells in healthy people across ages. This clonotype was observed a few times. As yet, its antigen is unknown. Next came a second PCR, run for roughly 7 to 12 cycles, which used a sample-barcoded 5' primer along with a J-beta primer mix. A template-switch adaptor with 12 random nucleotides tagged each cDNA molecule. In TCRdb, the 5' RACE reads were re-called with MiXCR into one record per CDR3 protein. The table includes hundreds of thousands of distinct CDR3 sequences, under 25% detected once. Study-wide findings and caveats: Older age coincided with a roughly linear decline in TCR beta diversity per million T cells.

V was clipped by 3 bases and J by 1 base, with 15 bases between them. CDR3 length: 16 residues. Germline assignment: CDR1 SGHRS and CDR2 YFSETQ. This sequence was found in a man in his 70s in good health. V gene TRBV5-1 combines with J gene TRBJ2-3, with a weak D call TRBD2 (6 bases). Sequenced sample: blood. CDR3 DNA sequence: TGCGCCAGCAGCTCCGTCCCCGGGAGTGGCACAGATACGCAGTATTTT. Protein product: CASSSVPGSGTDTQYF.